This T cell receptor (beta chain) was identified in a study of identical twins' blood T cells. Overall study findings and caveats: Environmental influences on twin similarity could not be excluded.

This clonotype was seen repeatedly, ten times or more. What it binds is not known. Because the CDR3's place on the DNA is in doubt, the DNA is left out and the CDR3 is given as listed by TCRdb. Three pairs of healthy female monozygous twins were the donors. The CDR3 totals 16 residues, both ends included. TCRdb itself ran the 5' RACE reads through MiXCR, one entry per CDR3 protein. The sample includes a few hundred thousand distinct CDR3 sequences, roughly 31% of them seen just once. The receptor's source is a woman aged 18-50 years in good health. Sample: PBMCs. The chain carries TRBV12-3 or TRBV12-4 and TRBJ2-5; the table's D call, TRBD1, was not checked against the DNA. The CDR3 loop is CASSTSGPKNQETQYF.